This T cell receptor (beta chain) stems from a study of shared clonotypes between healthy human individuals. Study-wide context: A couple of women and a few men aged 18 to 49 made up the donors. Used for every donor were three CD4 naive, three CD4 memory, two CD8 naive and one CD8 memory plate.

Trimming took off 0 bases at V and 12 bases at J, with 13 bases between the two ends. The CDR3 is made up of 12 amino acids. Germline lookup yields CDR1 SGHTS and CDR2 YDEGEE. The data were produced by immunoSEQ multiplex PCR, yet TCRdb's version contains in-frame clones alone and is incomplete. Altogether 2 million to 2.5 million clones are present, 90% to 95% being singletons, with the ten largest covering roughly 0.36%. The sample was naive CD4+ T cells from PBMCs. Subset indicated: CD45RA+ positively selected. The J gene is TRBJ2-7, the V gene TRBV5-8; D gene uncertain. This TCR was sampled from a man between 18 and 35 years old in good health. Some clones in this sample may be carry-over from other donors' samples. CDR3 sequence (DNA): TGTGCCAGCAGCTTGGATGAAACAGTTCGGTACTTC. Its protein is CASSLDETVRYF. The variable domain in full, with the rest retrieved from reference TRBV5-8 and TRBJ2-7, is EAGVTQSPTHLIKTRGQQATLRCSPISGHTSVYWYQQALGLGLQFLLWYDEGEERNRGNFPPRFSGRQFPNYSSELNVNALELEDSALYLCASSLDETVRYFGPGTRLTVT.